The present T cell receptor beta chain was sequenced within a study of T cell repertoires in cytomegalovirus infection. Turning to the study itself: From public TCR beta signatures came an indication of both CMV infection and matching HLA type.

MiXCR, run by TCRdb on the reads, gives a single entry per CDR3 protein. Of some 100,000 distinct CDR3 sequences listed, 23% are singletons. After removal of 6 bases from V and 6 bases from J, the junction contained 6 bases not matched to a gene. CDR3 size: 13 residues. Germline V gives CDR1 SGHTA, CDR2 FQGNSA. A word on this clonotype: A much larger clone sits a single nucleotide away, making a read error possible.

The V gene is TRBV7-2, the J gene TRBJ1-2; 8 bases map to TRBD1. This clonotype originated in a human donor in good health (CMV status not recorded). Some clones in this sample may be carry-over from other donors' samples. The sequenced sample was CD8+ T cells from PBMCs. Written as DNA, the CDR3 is TGTGCCAGCAGTTTCAGGGGGCTTGATGGCTACACCTTC. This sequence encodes CASSFRGLDGYTF.